The 21 T cell receptor beta chains presented below share a single source sample, sequenced in a study of PD-L1 blockade in urothelial cancer. Libraries were prepared by immunoSEQ multiplex PCR; TCRdb keeps only in-frame clonotypes and omits some of them. The sample holds approximately 80,000 clones, 82% seen once. Here the sequenced sample was PBMCs, taken around atezolizumab (anti-PD-L1) treatment. These receptors were collected from a man aged 70 or older with urothelial cancer.

CDR3 DNA: TGCAGCGCTGATCGTGGGACAGGGTATGGCAATGAGCAGTTCTTC. As protein: CSADRGTGYGNEQFF. This rearrangement joins TRBV29-1 to TRBJ2-1, with 9 bases matching TRBD1. The CDR3 has 15 amino acids. Germline V CDR1 and CDR2: SQVTM, ANQGSEA. V shed 7 bases and J 6 bases; nucleotides not matched to a gene: 13.

The chain couples TRBV18 to TRBJ2-1, with D perhaps TRBD2 (5 bases). CDR1 KGHSH and CDR2 LQKENI come from the germline V gene. CDR3 length equals 15 residues. Trimming left V 4 bases short and J 0 bases short, with 10 bases between. CDR3 nucleotides: TGTGCCAGCTCACGCGGACTGGACTCCTACAATGAGCAGTTCTTC. It encodes CASSRGLDSYNEQFF.

The rearrangement links TRBV6-6 to TRBJ2-3; TRBD2 might be the D (6 bases). The CDR3 spans 13 residues. V lost 3 bases and J 5 bases, leaving 9 bases between the germline ends. Germline CDR1 reads MNHNY; CDR2 reads SVGAGI (reference sequence). The CDR3 DNA reads TGTGCCAGCAGTTATGGGAGGTTAGATACGCAGTATTTT. It translates to CASSYGRLDTQYF.

The rearrangement links TRBV6-4 to TRBJ2-7; 9 bases align to TRBD2. Germline values: CDR1 MRHNA, CDR2 SNTAGT. J lost 2 bases, V lost 3 bases, and 2 bases had no gene match. This CDR3 has 14 amino acids. CDR3 bases: TGTGCCAGCAGTGAACTAGCGGGCCCCTACGAGCAGTACTTC. It codes for CASSELAGPYEQYF.

The genes are TRBV18 and TRBJ2-1; no clear D gene. V dropped 3 bases and J dropped 5 bases, with 8 bases sitting between them. CDR1 is KGHSH and CDR2 is LQKENI in the germline V gene. This CDR3 comprises 13 residues. The DNA of the CDR3 is TGTGCCAGCTCACCGCAGGTCAACAATGAGCAGTTCTTC. Translation: CASSPQVNNEQFF.

The V call is TRBV12-5, the J call TRBJ2-7; D might be TRBD1 (5 bases). Germline V lookup: CDR1 LGHNT, CDR2 FRNRAP. The germline V and J ends were trimmed by 1 base and 5 bases, with 12 bases remaining between them. This CDR3 is built from 14 residues. The CDR3 DNA sequence: TGTGCTAGTGGTTTGGGCCAGGGTGGCGACGAGCAGTACTTC. It is translated as CASGLGQGGDEQYF.

Only a few counts were recorded for this clone. The V call is TRBV10-3, the J call TRBJ2-5; TRBD2 matches 13 bases. This CDR3 spans 14 amino acids. J gave up 5 bases and V 8 bases, and 5 bases lay outside the gene matches. The V gene's germline CDR1 is ENHRY and CDR2 SYGVKD. The CDR3 loop is CAIGTSGELETQYF. DNA for the CDR3: TGTGCCATCGGGACTAGCGGGGAGCTGGAGACCCAGTACTTC.

The chain combines TRBV6-5 with TRBJ1-1; D unclear. The CDR3 covers 15 residues. Germline lookup yields CDR1 MNHEY and CDR2 SVGAGI. V dropped 6 bases and J dropped 0 bases, with 14 bases sitting between them. CDR3 region: CASSRLSYMNTEAFF. CDR3 nucleotides: TGTGCCAGCAGCCGACTAAGTTACATGAACACTGAAGCTTTCTTT.

This sequence joins TRBV7-9 and TRBJ1-1, with TRBD1 matching over 9 bases. The V and J ends lost 5 bases and 3 bases, in that order; junction bases with no gene match: 7. Germline CDR1 and CDR2: SEHNR and FQNEAQ (reference sequence). The CDR3 contains 15 residues. CDR3: CASSLGGQGDTEAFF. CDR3 nucleotide sequence: TGTGCCAGCAGCCTAGGGGGACAGGGAGACACTGAAGCTTTCTTT.

The chain joins TRBV23-1 to TRBJ1-1; D is undetermined. TRBV23-1 is treated as an ORF (open reading frame) with a function not yet certain. The ends were cut back, 0 bases at V and 0 bases at J, with 23 bases in the middle. The CDR3 is 20 residues long. The CDR3 DNA is TGCGCCAGCAGTCAATCAATAGTGGTATTGTCCGACTGCATGAACACTGAAGCTTTCTTT. Translated: CASSQSIVVLSDCMNTEAFF.

The rearrangement uses TRBV2 and TRBJ1-4; D gene ambiguous. V lost 7 bases, J lost 3 bases, and 15 bases lay in between. The CDR3 sequence is 15 residues long. The V gene's germline CDR1 is SNHLY and CDR2 FYNNEI. CDR3 nucleotides: TGTGCCAGCAATCGGGAGGGCGCGCCTAATGAAAAACTGTTTTTT. It is translated as CASNREGAPNEKLFF.

This sequence joins TRBV5-1 and TRBJ2-7; D remains ambiguous. Looked up from germline, CDR1 is SGHRS and CDR2 is YFSETQ. Deletions cut 4 bases from V and 3 bases from J, with 5 bases between. This CDR3 contains 11 residues. CDR3 nucleotides: TGCGCCAGCAGCCCTAGCTACGAGCAGTACTTC. It encodes CASSPSYEQYF.

The J gene is TRBJ1-4, the V gene TRBV5-4, with 10 bases aligning to TRBD1. This CDR3 region has 15 residues. Per germline, CDR1 SGHNT and CDR2 YYREEE (reference sequence). Unmatched junction bases numbered 8, after V lost 4 bases and J lost 8 bases. CDR3 sequence: CASSKDRGQNEKLFF. CDR3 nucleotides: TGTGCCAGCAGCAAAGACAGGGGGCAAAACGAAAAACTGTTTTTT.

V gene TRBV27 combines with J gene TRBJ2-7, with D tentatively TRBD1 (6 bases). CDR3 length: 14 residues. Germline CDR1 reads MNHEY; CDR2 reads SMNVEV (reference sequence). V was cut by 1 base and J by 1 base, with 8 bases left in between. The CDR3 DNA follows: TGTGCCAGCAGTTTATTAGGGACATCCTACGAGCAGTACTTC. It translates to CASSLLGTSYEQYF.

This chain connects TRBV14 to TRBJ2-5; TRBD1 matches at 8 bases. J gave up 4 bases and V 2 bases, and 6 bases lay outside the gene matches. CDR3 size: 15 residues. In germline, CDR1 is SGHDN, CDR2 FVKESK. The CDR3 loop is CASSQNRGYRETQYF. The CDR3 DNA follows: TGTGCCAGCAGCCAAAACAGGGGGTATCGAGAGACCCAGTACTTC.

The J gene is TRBJ1-1, the V gene TRBV19, with D hard to call. CDR3 length equals 12 residues. V was cut by 5 bases and J by 3 bases, with 7 bases left in between. Germline CDR1 reads LNHDA; CDR2 reads SQIVND (reference sequence). The CDR3 DNA reads TGTGCCAGTAGTGCGCTACACACTGAAGCTTTCTTT. This translates into CASSALHTEAFF.

The chain links TRBV7-7 to TRBJ2-5, with a possible D match to TRBD2 (6 bases). Trimming removed 5 bases at V and 5 bases at J, with 12 bases between. In germline, CDR1 is SSHAT, CDR2 FNYEAQ (reference sequence). The CDR3 covers 13 residues. The CDR3 DNA reads as TGTGCCAGCAGCCCTGCGGAGGGGGAGACCCAGTACTTC. This codes for CASSPAEGETQYF.

V usage is TRBV15 and J usage is TRBJ2-7, with 7 bases identical to TRBD2. The ends lost 5 bases at V and 7 bases at J; junction bases unmatched: 8. This CDR3 has 13 residues. The germline V gene has CDR1 LNHNV and CDR2 YYDKDF (reference sequence). The chain's CDR3 is CATSGGEDGEQYF. As DNA, the CDR3 is TGTGCCACCAGCGGGGGGGAAGACGGGGAGCAGTACTTC.

The chain carries TRBV7-6 and TRBJ1-2, with 8 bases identical to TRBD1. The CDR3 runs to 16 residues. V lost 2 bases and J lost 8; bases outside the gene matches: 13. Germline values: CDR1 SGHVS, CDR2 FNYEAQ. This chain's CDR3 is CASSLTDRQGREGYTF. The CDR3 DNA reads TGTGCCAGCAGCTTAACGGACAGACAGGGGCGGGAGGGCTACACCTTC.

This chain joins TRBV27 and TRBJ2-1; TRBD2 agrees at 8 bases. Germline V gene sequence: CDR1 MNHEY, CDR2 SMNVEV (reference sequence). The trim removed 2 bases at V and 7 bases at J, leaving 7 bases unmatched. The CDR3 is made up of 15 amino acids. The CDR3 nucleotides are TGTGCCAGCAGTTTACAAGCGGGAGTTTCAAATGAGCAGTTCTTC. Residues: CASSLQAGVSNEQFF.

The chain is built from TRBV5-1 and TRBJ2-5; 10 nucleotides agree with TRBD2. The CDR3 runs to 17 residues. The V gene's germline CDR1 is SGHRS and CDR2 YFSETQ. J gave up 5 bases and V 6 bases, and 16 bases lay outside the gene matches. The CDR3 DNA reads as TGCGCCAGCACCTCCTTCCCTAGCGGGGGAGGGGTGGAGACCCAGTACTTC. Translated, it gives CASTSFPSGGGVETQYF. Full variable domain (missing parts from reference TRBV5-1 and TRBJ2-5): KAGVTQTPRYLIKTRGQQVTLSCSPISGHRSVSWYQQTPGQGLQFLFEYFSETQRNKGNFPGRFSGRQFSNSRSEMNVSTLELGDSALYLCASTSFPSGGGVETQYFGPGTRLLVL.